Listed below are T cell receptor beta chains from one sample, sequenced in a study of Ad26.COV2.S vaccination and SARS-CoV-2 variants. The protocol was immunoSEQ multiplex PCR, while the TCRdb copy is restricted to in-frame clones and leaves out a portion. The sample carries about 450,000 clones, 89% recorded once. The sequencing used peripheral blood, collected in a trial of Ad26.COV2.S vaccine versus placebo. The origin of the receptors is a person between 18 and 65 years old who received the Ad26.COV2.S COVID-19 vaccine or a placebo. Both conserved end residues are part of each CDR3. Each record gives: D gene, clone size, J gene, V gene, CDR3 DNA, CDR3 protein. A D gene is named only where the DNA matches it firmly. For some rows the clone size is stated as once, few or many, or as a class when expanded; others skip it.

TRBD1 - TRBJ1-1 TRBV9 TGTGCCAGCAGCGCACAACAGGGGACCTGGAACACTGAAGCTTTCTTT CASSAQQGTWNTEAFF
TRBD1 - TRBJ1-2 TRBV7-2 TGTGCCAGCAGCTTAGTAGTTTCGACAGGGGATGGCTACACCTTC CASSLVVSTGDGYTF
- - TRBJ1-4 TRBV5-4 TGTGCCAGCAGCCCCAACCGCGCGGTCAATGAAAAACTGTTTTTT CASSPNRAVNEKLFF
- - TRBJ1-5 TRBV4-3 TGCGCCAGCAGCCAAGATGGAGGGGGCAATCAGCCCCAGCATTTT CASSQDGGGNQPQHF
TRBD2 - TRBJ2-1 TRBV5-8 TGTGCCAGCAGGGCCGGGGGGAGGTTGTACAATGAGCAGTTCTTC CASRAGGRLYNEQFF
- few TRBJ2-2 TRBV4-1 TGCGCCAGCAGCTCATGGACATTCGCGAACACCGGGGAGCTGTTTTTT CASSSWTFANTGELFF
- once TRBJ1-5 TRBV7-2 TGTGCCAGCAGCCCGATTCCCCTGGGGTATCAGCCCCAGCATTTT CASSPIPLGYQPQHF
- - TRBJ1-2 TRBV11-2 TGTGCCAGCAGCTTAGACTTAGCGACAGTGGGCTACACCTTC CASSLDLATVGYTF
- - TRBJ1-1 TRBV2 TGTGCCAGCACTCTGGACAGAACTGAAGCTTTCTTT CASTLDRTEAFF
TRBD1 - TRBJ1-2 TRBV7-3 TGTGCCAGCAGTCCCGACAGGGTTGGCAGCTACACCTTC CASSPDRVGSYTF
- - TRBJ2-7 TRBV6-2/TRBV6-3 TGTGCCAGCAGTCAAGGGCTCTACGAGCAGTACTTC CASSQGLYEQYF
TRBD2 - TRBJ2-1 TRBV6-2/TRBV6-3 TGTGCCAGCAGTCCGCATAGGGCGGGAGGTACCTCAAATGAGCAGTTCTTC CASSPHRAGGTSNEQFF
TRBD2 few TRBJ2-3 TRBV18 TGTGCCAGCTCACCCTCACTAGCGGGGGGCACAGATACGCAGTATTTT CASSPSLAGGTDTQYF
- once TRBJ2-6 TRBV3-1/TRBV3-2 TGTGCCAGCAGCCAAGTTCTGGGTAACTCTGGGGCCAACGTCCTGACTTTC CASSQVLGNSGANVLTF
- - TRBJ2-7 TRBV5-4 TGTGCCAGCAGCTTTGAAGGGGCCGACTCCTACGAGCAGTACTTC CASSFEGADSYEQYF
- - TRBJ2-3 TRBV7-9 TGTGCCAGCAGCCCCCTCGGCTCCCCAGATACGCAGTATTTT CASSPLGSPDTQYF